The 11 T cell receptor beta chains below come from one sample, sequenced in a study of neoadjuvant anti-PD-1 for oral cavity cancer. Only in-frame clones appear in the TCRdb table, and some are missing; sequencing was by immunoSEQ multiplex PCR. The table shows about 16,000 clones, with roughly 60% occurring only once. The sample was PBMCs, taken before nivolumab (anti-PD-1) treatment. Receptors originate from a person aged 35-80 years with oral cavity squamous cell carcinoma.

The chain recombines TRBV7-6 with TRBJ2-1; 13 bases agree with TRBD2. CDR3 length: 18 residues. Germline trimming cut 5 bases from V and 9 bases from J; bases unmatched to any gene: 16. The germline V gene has CDR1 SGHVS and CDR2 FNYEAQ. The CDR3 protein is CASSLLGTSGRASSEQFF. The CDR3 nucleotides read TGTGCCAGCAGCCTCTTGGGTACTAGCGGGAGGGCTTCAAGTGAGCAGTTCTTC.

The gene calls are TRBV19 and TRBJ1-1; 8 nucleotides line up with TRBD1. The CDR3 has 14 amino acids. Per germline, CDR1 LNHDA and CDR2 SQIVND (reference sequence). After removal of 5 bases from V and 4 bases from J, the junction contained 6 bases not matched to a gene. CDR3 DNA: TGTGCCAGTAGTTCCCAGGGGGCGGGCACTGAAGCTTTCTTT. Residues: CASSSQGAGTEAFF.

This chain joins TRBV27 and TRBJ2-1; D may correspond to TRBD1 or TRBD2 (5 bases each). The CDR3 loop spans 12 amino acids. Per the germline V gene, CDR1 is MNHEY and CDR2 is SMNVEV (reference sequence). The ends were cut back, 5 bases at V and 10 bases at J, with 12 bases in the middle. This chain's CDR3 is CASSIIGDEQFF. The CDR3 DNA reads as TGTGCCAGCAGTATTATCGGGGACGAGCAGTTCTTC.

V gene TRBV30 combines with J gene TRBJ2-7, with 8 bases that match TRBD2. From germline, CDR1 is GTSNPN and CDR2 SVGIG (reference sequence). The CDR3 totals 16 residues. The V segment lost 5 bases and the J segment 2 bases; nucleotides outside the gene matches: 14. CDR3 nucleotide sequence: TGTGCCTGGGCACGCCGCAGCGGGAGATGGGCCTACGAGCAGTACTTC. It specifies CAWARRSGRWAYEQYF.

This clone was seen only a few times. The chain couples TRBV5-4 to TRBJ2-7; 10 bases are shared with TRBD2. In germline, CDR1 is SGHNT, CDR2 YYREEE (reference sequence). With V trimmed by 2 bases and J by 6 bases, 5 bases remained unmatched. This CDR3 is 14 amino acids long. The CDR3 nucleotides are TGTGCCAGCAGCTTACTAGCGGGATCTGGCGAGCAGTACTTC. Translating gives CASSLLAGSGEQYF.

The rearrangement joins TRBV10-3 to TRBJ2-7; either TRBD1 or TRBD2 may supply D (5 bases each). This CDR3 contains 14 residues. Trimming cost V 6 bases and J 0 bases, with 12 bases left between them. Germline values: CDR1 ENHRY, CDR2 SYGVKD. In DNA, the CDR3 is TGTGCCATCAGGCCGGGACGCCCCTCCTACGAGCAGTACTTC. Its protein product is CAIRPGRPSYEQYF.

This clone was seen more than once but under ten times. The J gene is TRBJ1-1, the V gene TRBV29-1, with 7 bases that match TRBD1. The CDR3 consists of 12 residues. CDR1 and CDR2 (germline): SQVTM, ANQGSEA. V lost 2 bases to trimming and J lost 6 bases; unmatched junction nucleotides: 3. The CDR3 reads CSVERGRAEAFF. CDR3 sequence (DNA): TGCAGCGTTGAAAGGGGGCGCGCTGAAGCTTTCTTT.

By its share, this clone is medium-sized. This chain connects TRBV27 to TRBJ2-4; D is unresolved. The CDR3 is 16 residues long. Trimming left V 2 bases short and J 0 bases short, with 11 bases between. Germline V CDR1 and CDR2: MNHEY, SMNVEV (reference sequence). CDR3 loop: CASSLAPGVAKNIQYF. In DNA, the CDR3 is TGTGCCAGCAGTTTAGCCCCTGGAGTAGCCAAAAACATTCAGTACTTC.

This chain's CDR3 is CASSLAHLTGELFF. Written as DNA, the CDR3 is TGTGCCAGCAGCTTAGCGCACCTTACCGGGGAGCTGTTTTTT. The rearrangement links TRBV7-2 to TRBJ2-2; no firm D call. Trimming left V 0 bases short and J 5 bases short, with 7 bases between. The germline CDR1 and CDR2 sequences are SGHTA and FQGNSA. This CDR3 contains 14 residues. The full variable domain, in which reference TRBV7-2 and TRBJ2-2 provide the parts outside the CDR3, is GAGVSQSPSNKVTEKGKDVELRCDPISGHTALYWYRQSLGQGLEFLIYFQGNSAPDKSGLPSDRFSAERTGGSVSTLTIQRTQQEDSAVYLCASSLAHLTGELFFGEGSRLTVL.

This chain joins TRBV27 and TRBJ2-1; no clear D gene. The germline gives CDR1 MNHEY, CDR2 SMNVEV (reference sequence). V was clipped by 6 bases and J by 9 bases, with 9 bases between them. The CDR3 loop spans 11 amino acids. DNA for the CDR3: TGTGCCAGCAGGTCCTCGGGTGAGCAGTTCTTC. Translated, it gives CASRSSGEQFF.

This chain joins TRBV30 and TRBJ1-1, with D perhaps matching TRBD1 (5 bases). V was shortened by 3 bases and J by 0 bases, with 11 bases between the two germline ends. In germline, CDR1 is GTSNPN, CDR2 SVGIG (reference sequence). The CDR3 spans 14 residues. Written as DNA, the CDR3 is TGTGCCTGGAGCACCGGGACGGTGAACACTGAAGCTTTCTTT. This encodes CAWSTGTVNTEAFF.